A single count supports the clone carrying this T cell receptor (beta chain). No antigen is known for it. These data come from a study of CD8+ T cells in alopecia areata. Whole-study context: Tofacitinib was taken orally by treated patients, and the dose was 5 to 10 mg twice daily.

Using a FACSAria, the CD4+ and CD8+ T cells were sorted from the PBMCs. Extracted RNA was reverse transcribed into cDNA, the sequencing template. Only in-frame clones appear in the TCRdb table, and some are missing; sequencing was by immunoSEQ multiplex PCR. This table has over 95,000 clones, approximately 42% appearing once. CDR3 length: 16 amino acids. The V gene's germline CDR1 is SNHLY and CDR2 FYNNEI. Trimming took 6 bases from V and 4 from J; bases not matched to a gene: 11. General study points: More clonal than normal scalp was lesional scalp, particularly alopecia totalis/universalis.

The receptor's source is a human donor with alopecia areata. The sample was CD4+ T cells sorted from blood. This chain links TRBV2 with TRBJ2-1, with TRBD1 matching over 8 bases. CDR3 nucleotide sequence: TGTGCCAGCAGCGGAGATCAGGACAGGGTTTACAATGAGCAGTTCTTC. It is translated as CASSGDQDRVYNEQFF.